This entry concerns a single TCR beta chain. This clonotype was seen more than once but under ten times. Its antigen is still unknown. Base qualities are not at hand, and no much larger clone is one base apart. The data belong to a study of CD8 T cells in ankylosing spondylitis (TCRdb year 2017). Study-wide context: The study set out to find disease-linked TCR variants by profiling T cell receptor beta repertoires in ankylosing spondylitis patients and healthy donors. Peripheral blood samples were taken, and synovial fluid was additionally collected from ankylosing spondylitis patients. The full study cohort was made up of about 25 ankylosing spondylitis patients and 95 to 130 healthy donors.

Overall study outcomes, separate from this receptor: The disease-linked clones had a CD8+ phenotype and were found at relatively low frequencies in peripheral blood. Some motif variants were previously reported in synovial fluid and blood of reactive arthritis patients, suggesting common disease-initiation mechanisms. The disease-linked clones were reported as significantly enriched in matched synovial fluid samples from ankylosing spondylitis patients. A TCR beta motif made up of several highly homologous amino acid variants appeared to be characteristic of blood from ankylosing spondylitis patients.

TCRdb shows the sequencer as Illumina HiSeq 2500. Quantitative 5'-RACE with molecular barcodes was the method used to prepare the TCR beta libraries. Turning to the authors' computational methods: A new computational method based on a probabilistic model of VDJ rearrangement was used to identify disease-linked TCR variants. Clones were called with MiXCR by TCRdb after fastp trimmed the public reads at Q25, and only in-frame beta chains were retained. CDR3 protein duplicates are merged, each entry listing the most common genes and DNA. These V and J calls originate from TCRdb's pipeline instead of the authors' own analysis. The sample table contains roughly 280,000 distinct CDR3 sequences; only one count was recorded for about 19% of them. The ten most abundant clones make up about 8.2% of the sample. The sequenced sample was blood, either unsorted or a sorted T cell fraction (not recorded which). The receptor's source is a male donor with ankylosing spondylitis or in good health (not recorded which).

The CDR3 reads as follows: CASSRGPTNEKLFF. The DNA is TGCGCCAGCAGCCGGGGGCCAACTAATGAAAAACTGTTTTTT. In this chain, TRBV5-1 is recombined with TRBJ1-4; the best D guess is TRBD1, with 6 bases matching. CDR1 and CDR2 (SGHRS, YFSETQ) derive from the germline V gene. The CDR3 covers 14 residues, taking in both the cysteine and the phenylalanine. Of the read, only the CDR3 DNA is kept; its 42 bases are in frame from base 1. V is shortened by 4 bases, J by 0 bases, and the region joining them spans 7 bases.